One and the same sample provided the 7 T cell receptor beta chains below, sequenced in a study of blood T cells in healthy people across ages. With a J-beta primer mix and a sample-barcoded 5' primer, a second PCR ran about 6 to 11 cycles. TCRdb re-called the 5' RACE reads through MiXCR, storing one row per CDR3 protein. Of roughly 700,000 distinct CDR3 sequences in the sample, 32% are singletons; the top ten hold approximately 15%. Sequenced: blood. These receptors all stem from a woman of 80 years or more in good health.

This clonotype appeared many times. CDR3 sequence (DNA): TGTGCCAGCAGCCAAGAAGTGGGGACAGCCTCACCCCTCCACTTT. Translated: CASSQEVGTASPLHF. V is TRBV4-2 and J is TRBJ1-6, with 7 bases identical to TRBD1. Germline values: CDR1 LGHNA, CDR2 YNFKEQ. The CDR3 sequence is 15 residues long. J was trimmed by 10 bases and V by 0 bases; bases with no gene match: 6.

This clonotype was found many times. The V gene is TRBV5-6, the J gene TRBJ1-2; TRBD1 is a possible D gene (5 bases). Trimming took 4 bases from V and 7 from J, leaving 14 bases between them. Germline V lookup: CDR1 SGHDT, CDR2 YYEEEE. The CDR3 sequence is 13 residues long. The CDR3 loop is CASSVLGGSGYTF. The CDR3 region has the DNA TGTGCCAGCAGCGTTTTGGGGGGTTCTGGCTACACCTTC. Looking up the rest from reference TRBV5-6 and TRBJ1-2 gives the full variable domain: DAGVTQSPTHLIKTRGQQVTLRCSPKSGHDTVSWYQQALGQGPQFIFQYYEEEERQRGNFPDRFSGHQFPNYSSELNVNALLLGDSALYLCASSVLGGSGYTFGSGTRLTVV.

A note on this clonotype: A read error may explain this, as a much larger clone is one base away. V usage is TRBV6-5 and J usage is TRBJ2-3; possible D gene TRBD2, 6 bases. Per germline, CDR1 MNHEY and CDR2 SVGAGI. Trimming stripped 4 bases from V and 4 bases from J, with 15 bases between. The CDR3 has 15 amino acids. This chain's CDR3 is CASSSRRWRADTQYF. DNA of the CDR3: TGTGCCAGCAGTTCGCGGCGGTGGAGGGCAGATACGCAGTATTTT.

At least ten counts were recorded for this clonotype. The genes are TRBV18 and TRBJ2-7, with a tentative D call TRBD2 (5 bases). Germline lookup yields CDR1 KGHSH and CDR2 LQKENI. V shed 4 bases and J shed 2 bases, with 15 bases lying between them. This CDR3 has 15 amino acids. The CDR3 coding sequence is TGTGCCAGCTCACTTGGACTGACCGTTCCCTACGAGCAGTACTTC. Amino acids: CASSLGLTVPYEQYF.

The chain joins TRBV15 to TRBJ2-7, with TRBD1 as a possible D gene (6 bases). Trimming left V 5 bases short and J 7 bases short, with 18 bases between. Germline loops: CDR1 LNHNV, CDR2 YYDKDF (reference sequence). CDR3 length: 14 amino acids. The CDR3 bases are TGTGCCACCAGCCGCCGGACAGAATACAATGAGCAGTACTTC. Protein sequence: CATSRRTEYNEQYF.

The chain is built from TRBV6-2 or TRBV6-3 and TRBJ2-7; D remains ambiguous. The CDR3 spans 12 residues. Between the trimmed V and J ends, which lost 2 bases and 6 bases, there was a span of 8 bases. In germline, CDR1 is MNHEY, CDR2 SVGEGT. CDR3 coding DNA: TGTGCCAGCAGTTACATTAATAGCGAGCAGTACTTC. Translating gives CASSYINSEQYF.

This clonotype came up once. A clone one base away is much larger, so this may be a read error. The chain has TRBV20-1 and TRBJ2-5; TRBD2 agrees at 7 bases. The ends lost 6 bases at V and 11 bases at J; junction bases unmatched: 21. The germline V gene encodes CDR1 DFQATT and CDR2 SNEGSKA (reference sequence). CDR3 length: 15 residues. The CDR3, as DNA: TGCAGTGCGATACGCCCCGGGGGGAGTTCCGATGAGCAGTACTTC. Its translation: CSAIRPGGSSDEQYF.